The present entry profiles one T cell receptor (beta chain) with its context. Its antigen is not known. Use of 60 Vbeta and 13 Jbeta primers characterized the PCR. Some clones are missing from TCRdb's copy, which holds only in-frame ones; the method was immunoSEQ multiplex PCR. The profile shows about 160,000 clones, around 82% of them singletons. Looked up from germline, CDR1 is SGHTA and CDR2 is FQGNSA. The CDR3 extends over 15 amino acids. The junction had 2 bases not matched to a gene; V was cut back by 5 bases and J by 3 bases. This record comes from a study of cytomegalovirus exposure and HLA in healthy donors. General study points: Cytomegalovirus association was assigned to about 150 TCR beta chains. Within an earlier analysis, most TCR beta V segments proved productive either about 90% or about 30% of the time. A later analysis associated around 17,000 TCR beta sequences with HLA alleles at a 0.05 false discovery rate. Analyses of presence/absence relied on an assumption of roughly uniform sequencing depth across donors.

The TCR originated in a boy younger than 10 in good health and CMV-seronegative. The genes are TRBV7-2 and TRBJ2-1, with TRBD2 identical over 12 bases. Material: PBMCs. This chain's CDR3 is CASSLLAGGYNEQFF. The CDR3 DNA reads as TGTGCCAGCAGCCTACTAGCGGGAGGCTACAATGAGCAGTTCTTC.